This TCR beta chain was observed in a study of blood T cell repertoires in COVID-19. About the study: Acute-phase and convalescent COVID-19 samples originated in the United States, Italy and Spain. From T cells, B-cell-depleted T cells, or PBMCs came the material, which was cDNA or gDNA.

This CDR3 contains 14 residues. J lost 5 bases, V lost 4 bases, and 8 bases had no gene match. Germline CDR1 PRHDT, CDR2 FYEKMQ (reference sequence). Per the authors' pipeline: Cell counts per sample came from amplifying reference gene primers. Libraries were prepared by immunoSEQ multiplex PCR; TCRdb keeps only in-frame clonotypes and omits some of them. That table furnishes V, J and clone size, whereas the DNA furnished D and trimming. The sample shows over 90,000 clones, less than 90% of them seen only once. The chain couples TRBV13 to TRBJ2-7; 7 bases are a match to TRBD1. Sequencing input: peripheral blood. The receptor was derived from a human donor in a cohort sampled during active COVID-19. The CDR3 protein is CASSYYQGVDEQYF. DNA of the CDR3: TGTGCCAGCAGCTACTACCAGGGGGTGGACGAGCAGTACTTC. Variable domain in full (rest from reference TRBV13 and TRBJ2-7): AAGVIQSPRHLIKEKRETATLKCYPIPRHDTVYWYQQGPGQDPQFLISFYEKMQSDKGSIPDRFSAQQFSDYHSELNMSSLELGDSALYFCASSYYQGVDEQYFGPGTRLTVT.